Each of the 24 T cell receptor beta chains below was sequenced from the same sample in a study of T and B cells in COVID-19 patients. TRB was amplified from around 250-500 ng of blood genomic DNA. TRB rearrangements were amplified by multiplex PCR with BIOMED2 TRB-A/B primers. TCRdb analysed the multiplex PCR reads with MiXCR anew, one entry per CDR3 protein. Among several thousand distinct CDR3 sequences, approximately 30% were seen once, and the ten largest hold 5% to 6%. Material: blood. The receptor source for this set is a human donor who had recovered from COVID-19.

This clonotype was counted only a few times. The V and J genes are TRBV30 and TRBJ1-3, with D possibly matching TRBD1 (6 bases). CDR1 and CDR2 from the germline V gene are GTSNPN and SVGIG (reference sequence). V lost 4 bases to trimming and J lost 2 bases, with 24 bases between them. CDR3 length: 18 amino acids. CDR3 residues: CAWTRSYFTGRTGNTIYF. The CDR3 nucleotides are TGTGCCTGGACTCGCTCATATTTTACAGGGAGGACTGGAAACACCATATATTTT.

This clonotype was counted only a few times. V is TRBV20-1 and J is TRBJ2-3; no firm D call. The CDR3 spans 13 residues. V was shortened by 6 bases and J by 0 bases, with 10 bases between the two germline ends. CDR1 is DFQATT, CDR2 SNEGSKA, per germline (reference sequence). The CDR3 is CSAHYSSTDTQYF. The CDR3, as DNA: TGCAGTGCACACTACTCTAGCACAGATACGCAGTATTTT.

The rearrangement joins TRBV6-1 to TRBJ1-1, with D possibly TRBD1 on 5 matching bases. Looked up from germline, CDR1 is MNHNS and CDR2 is SASEGT. CDR3 length: 13 residues. Trimming left V 5 bases short and J 4 bases short, with 11 bases between. In nucleotides, the CDR3 is TGTGCCAGCAGTTACCCGGGACGCACTGAAGCTTTCTTT. It encodes CASSYPGRTEAFF.

This clonotype is termed medium-sized. The gene calls are TRBV19 and TRBJ2-1; 8 bases line up with TRBD2. In germline, CDR1 is LNHDA, CDR2 SQIVND (reference sequence). This CDR3 spans 17 amino acids. The V segment lost 0 bases and the J segment 6 bases; nucleotides outside the gene matches: 10. Here the CDR3 DNA reads TGTGCCAGTAGTATAGATCTCCCGGGGGGGCCCATCAATGAGCAGTTCTTC. It specifies CASSIDLPGGPINEQFF.

This clonotype was counted between two and nine times. The CDR3: CASSPPRESMNTEAFF. The CDR3 DNA is TGTGCCAGCAGCCCTCCGAGGGAGAGCATGAACACTGAAGCTTTCTTT. V is TRBV5-6 and J is TRBJ1-1; D not certain. The CDR3 runs to 16 residues. Germline CDR1 is SGHDT and CDR2 is YYEEEE. Trimming shortened V by 4 bases and J by 0 bases, and 16 bases separated the two germline ends. The full variable domain, rest sourced from reference TRBV5-6 and TRBJ1-1, is DAGVTQSPTHLIKTRGQQVTLRCSPKSGHDTVSWYQQALGQGPQFIFQYYEEEERQRGNFPDRFSGHQFPNYSSELNVNALLLGDSALYLCASSPPRESMNTEAFFGQGTRLTVV.

This clonotype is medium-sized by share. V and J are TRBV19 and TRBJ2-1, with D perhaps assigned TRBD1 or TRBD2 (6 bases each). Trimming pared 6 bases from V and 5 bases from J, leaving 17 bases between. This CDR3 spans 15 amino acids. The germline CDR1 and CDR2 sequences are LNHDA and SQIVND (reference sequence). This CDR3 is CASRPGLRGDNEQFF. In DNA form, the CDR3 reads TGTGCCAGTAGGCCCGGCCTAAGGGGGGACAATGAGCAGTTCTTC.

J is TRBJ1-6 and V is TRBV28; D is unclear. CDR1 is MDHEN and CDR2 is SYDVKM in the germline V gene. The V end was cut by 2 bases, the J end by 2 bases, with 4 bases between. The CDR3 has 14 residues. The CDR3 DNA is TGTGCCAGCAGTTTAACTCCCTATAATTCACCCCTCCACTTT. Translating it yields CASSLTPYNSPLHF. The variable domain in full, completed from reference TRBV28 and TRBJ1-6, reads DVKVTQSSRYLVKRTGEKVFLECVQDMDHENMFWYRQDPGLGLRLIYFSYDVKMKEKGDIPEGYSVSREKKERFSLILESASTNQTSMYLCASSLTPYNSPLHFGNGTRLTVT.

This clonotype was seen at least ten times. This chain uses TRBV5-1 with TRBJ2-3, with 13 nucleotides matching TRBD2. Trimming removed 4 bases from V and 3 bases from J; junction bases left unmatched: 5. The CDR3 consists of 16 residues. Germline V lookup: CDR1 SGHRS, CDR2 YFSETQ. The CDR3 region is CASSTGTSGETDTQYF. As DNA, the CDR3 is TGCGCCAGCAGCACCGGGACTAGCGGGGAGACAGATACGCAGTATTTT. Full variable domain (rest looked up from reference TRBV5-1 and TRBJ2-3): KAGVTQTPRYLIKTRGQQVTLSCSPISGHRSVSWYQQTPGQGLQFLFEYFSETQRNKGNFPGRFSGRQFSNSRSEMNVSTLELGDSALYLCASSTGTSGETDTQYFGPGTRLTVL.

The chain recombines TRBV2 with TRBJ2-2; 8 nucleotides align to TRBD1. J was trimmed by 7 bases and V by 3 bases; bases with no gene match: 4. The CDR3 is 14 residues long. Germline V lookup: CDR1 SNHLY, CDR2 FYNNEI. The chain's CDR3 is CASSDRGQGGELFF. In DNA, the CDR3 is TGTGCCAGCAGTGACAGGGGGCAGGGCGGGGAGCTGTTTTTT.

The rearrangement links TRBV6-4 to TRBJ2-2; perhaps TRBD2 as D (7 bases). In germline, CDR1 is MRHNA, CDR2 SNTAGT. V lost 7 bases and J lost 3, with 12 bases in between. This CDR3 spans 14 amino acids. The chain's CDR3 is CASKRGADTGELFF. DNA of the CDR3: TGTGCCAGCAAACGGGGGGCGGACACCGGGGAGCTGTTTTTT.

The chain employs TRBV7-2 and TRBJ2-2; D may be TRBD1 or TRBD2 (5 bases each). V lost 5 bases and J lost 9, with 16 bases in between. From germline, CDR1 is SGHTA and CDR2 FQGNSA. CDR3 length: 14 residues. CDR3 coding DNA: TGTGCCAGCAGCACGACTCTCCAGGGACGGGAGCTGTTTTTT. This gives the protein CASSTTLQGRELFF. The variable domain in full, with the rest retrieved from reference TRBV7-2 and TRBJ2-2, is GAGVSQSPSNKVTEKGKDVELRCDPISGHTALYWYRQSLGQGLEFLIYFQGNSAPDKSGLPSDRFSAERTGGSVSTLTIQRTQQEDSAVYLCASSTTLQGRELFFGEGSRLTVL.

The V gene is TRBV7-2, the J gene TRBJ1-2; TRBD1 matches at 9 bases. The CDR3 length is 15 residues. The junction had 8 bases not matched to a gene; V was cut back by 1 base and J by 8 bases. Per germline, CDR1 SGHTA and CDR2 FQGNSA. CDR3 DNA sequence: TGTGCCAGCAGCTTAGAGGGGGGACAGGGAGGCGGCTACACCTTC. Translating gives CASSLEGGQGGGYTF.

By proportion, this clonotype is medium-sized. V usage is TRBV6-1 and J usage is TRBJ2-2; perhaps TRBD1 as D (6 bases). The CDR3 sequence is 14 residues long. Per the germline V gene, CDR1 is MNHNS and CDR2 is SASEGT. V lost 11 bases and J lost 2, with 15 bases in between. CDR3 loop: CAAPGQINTGELFF. The CDR3 region has the DNA TGTGCCGCCCCAGGACAGATAAACACCGGGGAGCTGTTTTTT.

The chain recombines TRBV15 with TRBJ2-5, with 7 positions matching TRBD2. Per germline, CDR1 LNHNV and CDR2 YYDKDF (reference sequence). V lost 0 bases to trimming and J lost 5 bases; unmatched junction nucleotides: 6. This CDR3 has 15 amino acids. CDR3 residues: CATSREGGVGETQYF. In nucleotides, the CDR3 is TGTGCCACCAGCAGAGAGGGGGGGGTCGGGGAGACCCAGTACTTC.

V usage is TRBV20-1 and J usage is TRBJ2-1; 7 nucleotides agree with TRBD2. The CDR3 has 11 residues. The germline V gene has CDR1 DFQATT and CDR2 SNEGSKA (reference sequence). Losses at the gene ends were 3 bases for V and 9 bases for J; bases not matched to a gene: 2. The CDR3 region has the DNA TGCAGTGCTAGGGGGGGGGTTGAGCAGTTCTTC. Its translation: CSARGGVEQFF.

In its sample, this clonotype ranks as medium-sized (0.01 to 0.1%). V usage is TRBV19 and J usage is TRBJ2-1; 7 nucleotides match TRBD2. This CDR3 is built from 13 residues. From germline, CDR1 is LNHDA and CDR2 SQIVND (reference sequence). The V segment lost 3 bases and the J segment 7 bases; nucleotides outside the gene matches: 3. CDR3 in amino acids: CASSMVGGNEQFF. The CDR3 coding sequence is TGTGCCAGTAGTATGGTGGGGGGGAATGAGCAGTTCTTC. Variable domain in full (rest from reference TRBV19 and TRBJ2-1): DGGITQSPKYLFRKEGQNVTLSCEQNLNHDAMYWYRQDPGQGLRLIYYSQIVNDFQKGDIAEGYSVSREKKESFPLTVTSAQKNPTAFYLCASSMVGGNEQFFGPGTRLTVL.

In its sample, this clonotype was seen a few times. This chain links TRBV6-5 with TRBJ1-1; unclear D gene. With 5 bases removed from V and 1 base from J, the gap between germline ends came to 8 bases. CDR1 is MNHEY and CDR2 is SVGAGI in the germline V gene. The CDR3 extends over 13 amino acids. CDR3 amino acids: CASSDVPNTEAFF. DNA for the CDR3: TGTGCCAGCAGTGATGTACCGAACACTGAAGCTTTCTTT.

Relative to its sample, this clonotype is medium-sized. The chain uses TRBV6-5 and TRBJ2-7; 8 positions agree with TRBD1. Germline V gives CDR1 MNHEY, CDR2 SVGAGI. This CDR3 is 13 amino acids long. Unmatched junction bases numbered 3, after V lost 6 bases and J lost 2 bases. CDR3 amino acids: CASSQDRAYEQYV. CDR3 coding DNA: TGTGCCAGCAGCCAGGACAGGGCCTACGAGCAGTACGTC.

This clonotype is deemed medium-sized. The rearrangement links TRBV5-6 to TRBJ2-3; TRBD1 agrees at 9 bases. Germline V gene sequence: CDR1 SGHDT, CDR2 YYEEEE. J gave up 6 bases and V 0 bases, and 5 bases lay outside the gene matches. This CDR3 contains 15 residues. The CDR3 region is CASSLGDRERDTQYF. In nucleotides, the CDR3 is TGTGCCAGCAGCTTGGGGGACAGGGAGCGGGATACGCAGTATTTT.

This clonotype was detected ten times or more. This rearrangement joins TRBV5-5 to TRBJ1-2, with 8 bases identical to TRBD1. V lost 4 bases, J lost 3 bases, and 8 bases stayed unmatched. CDR3 length equals 15 residues. Per germline, CDR1 SGHKS and CDR2 YYEKEE (reference sequence). The CDR3 DNA follows: TGTGCCAGCAGCCAGGGACAGGACTCTTACTATGGCTACACCTTC. It yields the protein CASSQGQDSYYGYTF.

The chain uses TRBV19 and TRBJ2-2; D tentatively reads TRBD1 or TRBD2 (5 bases each). CDR3 size: 13 residues. Trimming took 3 bases from V and 6 from J, leaving 8 bases between them. Germline assignment: CDR1 LNHDA and CDR2 SQIVND (reference sequence). CDR3 region: CASSIGTSGELFF. In DNA form, the CDR3 reads TGTGCCAGTAGTATCGGGACGTCCGGGGAGCTGTTTTTT.

This rearrangement joins TRBV6-4 to TRBJ2-5, with TRBD2 matching 9 bases. This CDR3 region has 15 residues. V dropped 3 bases and J dropped 5; count of bases not matched to a gene: 7. From germline, CDR1 is MRHNA and CDR2 SNTAGT. The CDR3, as DNA: TGTGCCAGCAGTGAGAGGGCTAGCGGGACGGAGACCCAGTACTTC. Its translation is CASSERASGTETQYF.

By its share, this clonotype is medium-sized. The chain links TRBV19 to TRBJ1-5; no reliable D call. Germline CDR1 and CDR2: LNHDA and SQIVND (reference sequence). This CDR3 is 18 amino acids long. The V gene lost 1 base and the J gene lost 1 base, with 17 bases spanning the gap. CDR3 loop: CASSIVVGGPRSNQPQHF. The CDR3 DNA sequence: TGTGCCAGTAGTATAGTAGTAGGAGGACCGAGGAGCAATCAGCCCCAGCATTTT.

This clonotype showed up just a few times. This chain joins TRBV7-9 and TRBJ2-1; D perhaps matches TRBD1 (7 bases). The CDR3 loop spans 15 amino acids. Germline CDR1 SEHNR, CDR2 FQNEAQ (reference sequence). Trimming removed 1 base at V and 6 bases at J, with 13 bases between. The chain's CDR3 is CASSLGTGEANEQFF. Here the CDR3 DNA reads TGTGCCAGCAGCTTAGGAACAGGGGAGGCCAATGAGCAGTTCTTC. The full variable domain, in which reference TRBV7-9 and TRBJ2-1 provide the parts outside the CDR3, is DTGVSQNPRHKITKRGQNVTFRCDPISEHNRLYWYRQTLGQGPEFLTYFQNEAQLEKSRLLSDRFSAERPKGSFSTLEIQRTEQGDSAMYLCASSLGTGEANEQFFGPGTRLTVL.